The T cell receptor beta chain described here comes from a study of cytomegalovirus exposure and HLA in healthy donors. Study-wide points: Cytomegalovirus-associated status was assigned to 164 TCR beta chains. TCR beta V- and J-gene trimming, according to a later analysis, was linked to a missense DCLRE1C variant.

J lost 6 bases, V lost 5 bases, and 2 bases had no gene match. Per germline, CDR1 SEHNR and CDR2 FQNEAQ (reference sequence). This CDR3 is built from 13 residues. PCR was performed using 60 Vbeta and 13 Jbeta primers. Sequenced by immunoSEQ multiplex PCR; TCRdb stores in-frame clones only, minus some. The repertoire holds roughly 200,000 clones, with 78% as singletons. Notes on this clone: Antigen unknown.

This chain uses TRBV7-9 with TRBJ2-1; TRBD1 agrees at 9 bases. Sequencing input: PBMCs. The sequence was collected from a female donor in good health and CMV-seronegative. CDR3: CASSRTGANEQFF. Written as DNA, the CDR3 is TGTGCCAGCAGCCGGACAGGGGCCAATGAGCAGTTCTTC.